The 15 T cell receptor beta chains below were found in one sample sequenced in a study of T cell responses to AZD1222 COVID-19 vaccine. The protocol was immunoSEQ multiplex PCR, while the TCRdb copy is restricted to in-frame clones and leaves out a portion. The table lists about 180,000 clones, roughly nine tenths of them singletons. The specimen comprised peripheral blood, sampled on day 0 of AZD1222 vaccination. Receptors originate from an adult in good health.

This clone was seen a handful of times. The chain joins TRBV6-5 to TRBJ1-1; 7 bases match TRBD1. Looked up from germline, CDR1 is MNHEY and CDR2 is SVGAGI. The V and J ends lost 7 bases and 8 bases, in that order; junction bases with no gene match: 10. The length of the CDR3 is 13 residues. CDR3 sequence (DNA): TGTGCCAGCAACAAACCGGGACAGAAAGAAGCTTTCTTT. It translates to CASNKPGQKEAFF.

The chain recombines TRBV7-9 with TRBJ1-2; D unresolved. In germline, CDR1 is SEHNR, CDR2 FQNEAQ (reference sequence). Between the trimmed V and J ends, which lost 2 bases and 4 bases, there was a span of 14 bases. The CDR3 runs to 15 residues. The CDR3 DNA follows: TGTGCCAGCAGCTTAAGCCTGAGTAGTAGCTATGGCTACACCTTC. Protein: CASSLSLSSSYGYTF. Using reference TRBV7-9 and TRBJ1-2 for the parts outside the CDR3, the full variable domain is DTGVSQNPRHKITKRGQNVTFRCDPISEHNRLYWYRQTLGQGPEFLTYFQNEAQLEKSRLLSDRFSAERPKGSFSTLEIQRTEQGDSAMYLCASSLSLSSSYGYTFGSGTRLTVV.

The chain uses TRBV28 and TRBJ1-2; the D is unclear. Trimming removed 6 bases at V and 4 bases at J, with 12 bases between. Germline values: CDR1 MDHEN, CDR2 SYDVKM. The CDR3 covers 13 residues. The CDR3 DNA reads as TGTGCCAGCAGGGGAGACACGGCCTATGGCTACACCTTC. It codes for CASRGDTAYGYTF.

This clone came up a few times. The chain couples TRBV30 to TRBJ1-5; 7 bases match TRBD1. Germline CDR1 reads GTSNPN; CDR2 reads SVGIG (reference sequence). V was pared by 2 bases and J by 5 bases, with 3 bases of the junction left unmatched. This CDR3 has 13 amino acids. CDR3 sequence: CAWSHRGDQPQHF. CDR3 DNA: TGTGCCTGGAGTCACAGGGGAGATCAGCCCCAGCATTTT.

CDR3 residues: CASSLGGNTEAFF. CDR3 in DNA: TGTGCCAGCAGCTTAGGCGGGAACACTGAAGCTTTCTTT. The V call is TRBV11-3, the J call TRBJ1-1; the D is unclear. In germline, CDR1 is SGHNT, CDR2 YENEEA. The V and J ends lost 1 base and 1 base respectively, with 4 bases between them. The CDR3 has 13 residues.

The V gene is TRBV6-4, the J gene TRBJ1-6; D gene uncertain. V lost 2 bases, J lost 7 bases, and 9 bases lay in between. The CDR3 is 14 residues long. The V gene's germline CDR1 is MRHNA and CDR2 SNTAGT. The CDR3, as DNA: TGTGCCAGCAGTGACGGGGTCCAAAATTCACCCCTCCACTTT. Protein product: CASSDGVQNSPLHF.

The V and J genes are TRBV30 and TRBJ1-6; 9 nucleotides match TRBD1. CDR1 GTSNPN and CDR2 SVGIG come from the germline V gene (reference sequence). V dropped 8 bases and J dropped 8; count of bases not matched to a gene: 7. The CDR3 length is 13 residues. The CDR3 sequence: CASKDRGDSPLHF. The CDR3 DNA reads as TGTGCCAGTAAGGACAGGGGAGATTCACCCCTCCACTTT.

V and J are TRBV10-2 and TRBJ1-1; a possible D gene is TRBD1 (6 bases). This CDR3 region has 14 residues. Trimming left V 1 base short and J 3 bases short, with 9 bases between. CDR1 is WSHSY, CDR2 SAAADI, per germline. The CDR3 nucleotides are TGCGCCAGCAGTGAGTATGCAGGGGACACTGAAGCTTTCTTT. This gives the protein CASSEYAGDTEAFF.

This sequence joins TRBV29-1 and TRBJ2-7; D gene uncertain. The length of the CDR3 is 13 residues. V lost 4 bases and J 7 bases, leaving 17 bases between the germline ends. The germline CDR1 and CDR2 sequences are SQVTM and ANQGSEA. CDR3 DNA: TGCAGCGTTGTTGGACCCGCGTTGGGGGAGCAGTACTTC. It is translated as CSVVGPALGEQYF.

The genes are TRBV4-3 and TRBJ1-2; 8 bases align to TRBD1. The germline gives CDR1 LGHNA, CDR2 YSLEER. CDR3 length: 15 amino acids. V trimming: 0 bases; J trimming: 2 bases; junction bases outside the gene matches: 2. The CDR3, as DNA: TGCGCCAGCAGCCAAGACAGGGGGCTAAACTATGGCTACACCTTC. Encoded protein: CASSQDRGLNYGYTF.

This chain uses TRBV20-1 with TRBJ2-7; D gene unclear. This CDR3 contains 11 residues. Deletions cut 1 base from V and 5 bases from J, with 6 bases between. Germline V lookup: CDR1 DFQATT, CDR2 SNEGSKA (reference sequence). The chain's CDR3 is CSARGINEQYF. DNA for the CDR3: TGCAGTGCTAGAGGGATCAACGAGCAGTACTTC.

The chain carries TRBV2 and TRBJ1-1; unclear D gene. The CDR3 is made up of 12 amino acids. Trimming left V 8 bases short and J 1 base short, with 8 bases between. Germline loops: CDR1 SNHLY, CDR2 FYNNEI. This chain's CDR3 is CASLAENTEAFF. DNA of the CDR3: TGTGCCAGCTTGGCGGAGAACACTGAAGCTTTCTTT.

The CDR3 reads CASSSGPAGELFF. In nucleotides, the CDR3 is TGTGCCAGCAGTAGCGGGCCAGCCGGGGAGCTGTTTTTT. The gene calls are TRBV6-2 or TRBV6-3 and TRBJ2-2, with D perhaps TRBD2 (6 bases). Germline values: CDR1 MNHEY, CDR2 SVGEGT. This CDR3 contains 13 residues. V lost 5 bases and J lost 6, with 10 bases in between.

The V and J genes are TRBV7-2 and TRBJ2-5; D perhaps matches TRBD1 (5 bases). Looked up from germline, CDR1 is SGHTA and CDR2 is FQGNSA. The CDR3 is 14 residues long. Trimming cost V 5 bases and J 2 bases, with 12 bases left between them. The DNA of the CDR3 is TGTGCCAGCAGCACTCAGGGCTGGCAAGAGACCCAGTACTTC. Its translation is CASSTQGWQETQYF.

CDR3 in amino acids: CSVEDRRRGGYTF. The CDR3 DNA reads TGCAGCGTTGAAGATCGCCGTAGGGGTGGCTACACCTTC. This rearrangement joins TRBV29-1 to TRBJ1-2; a weak D match, TRBD1 (5 bases). V was clipped by 0 bases and J by 7 bases, with 12 bases between them. Germline CDR1 is SQVTM and CDR2 is ANQGSEA. This CDR3 has 13 amino acids.